This T cell receptor beta chain was sequenced in a study of control samples from healthy donors and cancer patients. This CDR3 spans 15 amino acids. Germline CDR1 is LNHDA and CDR2 is SQIVND (reference sequence). With V trimmed by 4 bases and J by 4 bases, 8 bases remained unmatched. TCRdb's table, derived via immunoSEQ multiplex PCR, lists solely in-frame clones and lacks some. The sample lists roughly 130,000 clones; roughly 88% were seen once. The source is a man aged 50-59 years in good health. J is TRBJ2-7 and V is TRBV19, with 9 positions matching TRBD1. The sequencing sample was made of blood. The CDR3 here is CASSTQGAGTYEQYF. DNA of the CDR3: TGTGCCAGTAGTACACAGGGGGCCGGTACTTACGAGCAGTACTTC.